The entry that follows covers one T cell receptor (beta chain) sequence. This CDR3 spans 15 amino acids. CDR1 is MNHNS, CDR2 SASEGT, per germline. J was trimmed by 8 bases and V by 3 bases; bases with no gene match: 6. The data derive from a study of blood T cell repertoires in COVID-19. Clones were sequenced by immunoSEQ multiplex PCR, and TCRdb holds only the in-frame ones, with some missing. This sample has around 300,000 clones; roughly 85% occur once, and the top ten carry 6% to 9%. This TCR was recovered from a human donor in a cohort sampled during active COVID-19. The sample consisted of peripheral blood. The chain combines TRBV6-1 with TRBJ1-4; 10 positions match TRBD1. The CDR3: CASSDPGQGNEKLFF. As DNA, the CDR3 is TGTGCCAGCAGTGACCCGGGACAGGGGAACGAAAAACTGTTTTTT.